This passage covers 16 T cell receptor beta chains from one sample sequenced in a study of blood T cell repertoires in COVID-19. The data were produced by immunoSEQ multiplex PCR, yet TCRdb's version contains in-frame clones alone and is incomplete. The sample lists 200,000 to 250,000 clones; roughly 87% were seen once. The source material was PBMCs or T cells enriched from blood (not recorded which). The receptors stem from a woman aged 30 to 39 with acute COVID-19.

The chain couples TRBV7-8 to TRBJ2-2; maybe TRBD2 (7 bases). CDR1 is SGHVS and CDR2 is FQNEAQ in the germline V gene. V gave up 3 bases and J gave up 1 base, with 9 bases separating them. This CDR3 comprises 15 residues. CDR3 sequence: CASSLGGQNTGELFF. The CDR3 nucleotides read TGTGCCAGCAGCTTGGGGGGGCAGAACACCGGGGAGCTGTTTTTT. The full variable domain, rest sourced from reference TRBV7-8 and TRBJ2-2, is GAGVSQSPRYKVAKRGQDVALRCDPISGHVSLFWYQQALGQGPEFLTYFQNEAQLDKSGLPSDRFFAERPEGSVSTLKIQRTQQEDSAVYLCASSLGGQNTGELFFGEGSRLTVL.

CDR3 residues: CASSEQGLSNYGYTF. In nucleotides, the CDR3 is TGTGCCAGCAGTGAACAGGGTCTCAGTAACTATGGCTACACCTTC. This chain joins TRBV2 and TRBJ1-2, with TRBD1 as a possible D gene (5 bases). The germline V gene has CDR1 SNHLY and CDR2 FYNNEI. The CDR3 runs to 15 residues. The V end lost 2 bases, the J end lost 1 base, and 11 bases lay between the germline ends. Full variable domain (outside the CDR3, taken from reference TRBV2 and TRBJ1-2): EPEVTQTPSHQVTQMGQEVILRCVPISNHLYFYWYRQILGQKVEFLVSFYNNEISEKSEIFDDQFSVERPDGSNFTLKIRSTKLEDSAMYFCASSEQGLSNYGYTFGSGTRLTVV.

This sequence joins TRBV6-4 and TRBJ1-5; TRBD1 matches 7 bases. CDR1 is MRHNA, CDR2 SNTAGT, per germline. V trimming: 3 bases; J trimming: 4 bases; junction bases outside the gene matches: 0. The CDR3 loop spans 13 amino acids. CDR3 DNA: TGTGCCAGCAGTGAACAGGGGAATCAGCCCCAGCATTTT. Encoded protein: CASSEQGNQPQHF.

This rearrangement joins TRBV19 to TRBJ2-1; 8 bases align to TRBD2. V was clipped by 7 bases and J by 7 bases; unmatched bases: 12. The CDR3 contains 15 residues. The germline V gene has CDR1 LNHDA and CDR2 SQIVND (reference sequence). Here the CDR3 reads CASNRAGASQNEQFF. The CDR3 DNA is TGTGCCAGTAATCGAGCGGGAGCTTCTCAGAATGAGCAGTTCTTC.

CDR3: CASSQNSPLHF. The CDR3 nucleotides read TGTGCCAGCAGCCAAAATTCACCCCTCCACTTT. The chain is built from TRBV28 and TRBJ1-6; D gene unclear. The germline V gene encodes CDR1 MDHEN and CDR2 SYDVKM. CDR3 size: 11 residues. Trimming took off 6 bases at V and 7 bases at J, with 4 bases between the two ends.

The chain recombines TRBV11-2 with TRBJ1-1, with 8 nucleotides matching TRBD1. The CDR3 extends over 16 amino acids. Per the germline V gene, CDR1 is SGHAT and CDR2 is FQNNGV. V dropped 8 bases and J dropped 5; count of bases not matched to a gene: 16. CDR3 protein: CASRRARTGPGTEAFF. CDR3 sequence (DNA): TGTGCCAGCCGACGTGCCAGGACAGGGCCGGGAACTGAAGCTTTCTTT.

The chain has TRBV9 and TRBJ2-3; D gene unclear. Trimming shortened V by 0 bases and J by 0 bases, and 8 bases separated the two germline ends. This CDR3 comprises 15 residues. Germline CDR1 and CDR2: SGDLS and YYNGEE. CDR3 nucleotides: TGTGCCAGCAGCGTAGTAGCCGGGAGCACAGATACGCAGTATTTT. The encoded protein is CASSVVAGSTDTQYF. Filled out from reference TRBV9 and TRBJ2-3, the complete variable domain reads DSGVTQTPKHLITATGQRVTLRCSPRSGDLSVYWYQQSLDQGLQFLIQYYNGEERAKGNILERFSAQQFPDLHSELNLSSLELGDSALYFCASSVVAGSTDTQYFGPGTRLTVL.

Here the CDR3 DNA reads TGTGCCAGCAGTGAAGGACAGGGGGTGTATCAGCCCCAGCATTTT. Translation gives CASSEGQGVYQPQHF. V usage is TRBV6-1 and J usage is TRBJ1-5; 9 nucleotides align to TRBD1. V trimming: 1 base; J trimming: 5 bases; junction bases outside the gene matches: 3. Germline V gives CDR1 MNHNS, CDR2 SASEGT. CDR3 length: 15 residues.

The genes are TRBV7-2 and TRBJ2-1, with 13 bases matching TRBD2. Germline CDR1 reads SGHTA; CDR2 reads FQGNSA. Trimming removed 1 base from V and 10 bases from J; junction bases left unmatched: 10. The CDR3 is made up of 17 amino acids. The CDR3 DNA reads as TGTGCCAGCAGCTTAGACAACACTAGCGGGGGGGCAGGCGAGCAGTTCTTC. Amino acids: CASSLDNTSGGAGEQFF.

The J gene is TRBJ2-3, the V gene TRBV18; D is undetermined. The V and J ends lost 2 bases and 6 bases respectively, with 9 bases between them. Germline V lookup: CDR1 KGHSH, CDR2 LQKENI. This CDR3 comprises 13 residues. Here the CDR3 reads CASSPDPGDTQYF. The CDR3 region has the DNA TGTGCCAGCTCACCAGATCCCGGGGATACGCAGTATTTT. Looking up the rest from reference TRBV18 and TRBJ2-3 gives the full variable domain: NAGVMQNPRHLVRRRGQEARLRCSPMKGHSHVYWYRQLPEEGLKFMVYLQKENIIDESGMPKERFSAEFPKEGPSILRIQQVVRGDSAAYFCASSPDPGDTQYFGPGTRLTVL.

V usage is TRBV3-1 (or the pseudogene TRBV3-2) and J usage is TRBJ1-6; possible D gene TRBD1, 5 bases. This CDR3 has 14 amino acids. Trimming removed 0 bases at V and 10 bases at J, with 10 bases between. Germline CDR1 and CDR2: LGHDT and YNNKEL (reference sequence). For the CDR3, the DNA is TGTGCCAGCAGCCAAGAAGGGGATCGGTCACCCCTCCACTTT. Translating gives CASSQEGDRSPLHF.

CDR3 in amino acids: CASSIAAGAQETQYF. DNA for the CDR3: TGTGCCAGTAGTATAGCGGCAGGGGCCCAAGAGACCCAGTACTTC. The rearrangement links TRBV19 to TRBJ2-5, with D perhaps TRBD1 (6 bases). Trimming took off 1 base at V and 1 base at J, with 10 bases between the two ends. The V gene's germline CDR1 is LNHDA and CDR2 SQIVND (reference sequence). The CDR3 runs 15 residues.

Only a few counts were recorded for this clone. The gene calls are TRBV27 and TRBJ2-2, with D hard to call. Deletions cut 3 bases from V and 2 bases from J, with 4 bases between. CDR3 length: 13 amino acids. Germline V gene data show CDR1 as MNHEY and CDR2 as SMNVEV (reference sequence). CDR3 coding DNA: TGTGCCAGCAGTTTCCGTAACACCGGGGAGCTGTTTTTT. Residues: CASSFRNTGELFF.

DNA for the CDR3: TGTGCCAGCAGCGTAGATGGACAGGTCCAAGAGACCCAGTACTTC. It specifies CASSVDGQVQETQYF. The rearrangement uses TRBV9 and TRBJ2-5; TRBD1 matches at 7 bases. With V trimmed by 0 bases and J by 1 base, 3 bases remained unmatched. CDR1 and CDR2 from the germline V gene are SGDLS and YYNGEE. CDR3 size: 15 residues.

The chain couples TRBV19 to TRBJ1-5; maybe TRBD1 (5 bases). Germline CDR1 LNHDA, CDR2 SQIVND (reference sequence). This CDR3 is 15 amino acids long. V shed 7 bases and J shed 0 bases, with 13 bases lying between them. The CDR3 loop is CASTMGGYSNQPQHF. The CDR3 coding sequence is TGTGCCAGTACTATGGGGGGGTATAGCAATCAGCCCCAGCATTTT.

This clone showed up just a few times. This chain connects TRBV6-4 to TRBJ2-7; TRBD2 matches 10 bases. The CDR3 extends over 17 amino acids. V lost 2 bases and J lost 2; bases outside the gene matches: 9. Per the germline V gene, CDR1 is MRHNA and CDR2 is SNTAGT. The CDR3, as DNA: TGTGCCAGCAGTGACGGGCTAGCGGGAGAGTTAGCCTACGAGCAGTACTTC. It is translated as CASSDGLAGELAYEQYF.